Included here is one TCR beta chain sequence, with context. The antigen it binds to is not known. No much larger clonotype is one base removed from it; base qualities were not supplied. This sample is part of a study of cytomegalovirus exposure and HLA in healthy donors (TCRdb year 2017). Context from the whole study: An earlier analysis of roughly 570 of the donors reported roughly 300 Gb of sequence data and roughly 120 million unique TCR beta sequences obtained from 150 million to 200 million T cells. Around 320 gigabases of sequencing data and tens of millions of unique TCR sequences were included in an early release covering roughly 700 HLA-typed donors. Of the roughly 400 genotyped donors, roughly 85% fell in the genetic ancestry cluster associated with self-reported Caucasian donors. The study aimed to test whether cataloging public T cell receptors could reveal signatures of past pathogen exposure. Using immunosequencing, the study profiled T cell repertoires from about 650 subjects and related those repertoires to cytomegalovirus serostatus. In addition to the first cohort of 650 to 750 subjects, a separate validation cohort of 120 different subjects was used. To predict cytomegalovirus infection status, the study combined high-throughput TCR immunosequencing, statistical association of individual TCRs with disease status, and machine learning. In a later analysis, previously published TCR beta repertoires from roughly 710 donors were re-analyzed and high-resolution HLA genotyping was added so that TCR occurrence patterns could be studied. The later analysis used no new phenotypic data to find candidate immune exposures, relying instead on TCR beta sequences and their occurrence across donors. To decide whether each TCR beta V gene segment behaved as functional or pseudogenic, an earlier analysis of fewer than 750 of the donors relied on high-throughput TCR beta sequencing. Donor age, sex, ethnicity and CMV serostatus were compiled together with the repertoire data. A later genetic analysis used genome-wide SNP genotypes for about 65% of the roughly 670 donors, treating that subset as a discovery cohort. Every repertoire in the discovery cohort had been generated on one and the same sequencing platform. Class I and class II HLA loci were covered by the typing at four-digit resolution. Typing coverage differed by locus: A, B, C, DRB1 and DQB1 were typed in about 629-630 donors, DQA1 in 522, DPA1 in some 600, and DPB1 in just under 480. Because of strong linkage in the cohort, roughly five DR-DQ haplotypes were treated as single units for association and clustering. Among 398 genotyped donors of the cohort, an average of about 240,000 unique TCR beta nucleotide sequences were sequenced per donor, roughly 20% of them non-productive.

Sequences LNHDA (CDR1) and SQIVND (CDR2) are obtained from the germline V gene (reference sequence). Deletion took 5 bases off V and 1 base off J, with a span of 8 bases between the germline ends. Including the terminal cysteine and phenylalanine, the CDR3 comprises 13 residues. The retained sequence is limited to the CDR3, 39 bases, with the frame set at the first base. Library method: the immunoSEQ multiplex PCR assay. For the multiplex PCR, a mixture combining 60 forward primers for TCR Vbeta segments and 13 reverse primers for TCR Jbeta segments was used. The CDR3 region of rearranged TCR beta genes was amplified from genomic DNA by a multiplex PCR assay. Amplified TCR beta libraries were sequenced as 87-base-pair reads on the Illumina HiSeq System. The source study handled its data this way. A later analysis tallied some 79 million unique TCR beta chains across the 666 repertoires, and about 12 million of those chains were shared by two or more donors. Raw reads were error-corrected and collapsed into unique sequences by a nearest-neighbor algorithm in which closely related sequences were merged to remove PCR and sequencing errors. To assign V, D and J gene segments, CDR3 sequences were aligned to IMGT reference sequences. For a sequence to be retained, a match of at least six nucleotides was required to both a V gene segment and a J gene segment. Rearrangements were called productive when the CDR3 lacked stop codons and stayed in frame with V and J; all others were non-productive. Following IMGT convention, CDR3 was defined as the stretch from the second conserved V-encoded cysteine up to the conserved J-encoded phenylalanine. The earlier analysis of about 620 of the donors excluded sequences that lacked an unambiguous match to a single V gene segment. In an earlier analysis of roughly 500 of the donors, V segments were called functional above 56.7% productive rearrangements and were called segregating when the between-donor standard deviation exceeded 5%. A statistical classification framework was built for diagnosing cytomegalovirus status from the catalog of TCR beta chain sequences. A later analysis assigned V and J genes by comparing TCR nucleotide sequences with IMGT/GENE-DB human TR gene sequences. In a later analysis, CDR3 sequences and most-parsimonious VDJ recombination scenarios were assigned using the TCRdist pipeline. A later analysis defined each TCR beta chain by its CDR3 amino acid sequence plus V-gene family, and excluded reads lacking a unique V-gene family. A later analysis removed 550 to 650 highly shared, low-generation-probability nucleotide sequences to deal with suspected cross-contamination and a sequencing artifact. For each public chain, a later analysis derived a clonal expansion index from normalized ranks of inferred template counts within each repertoire. A later analysis computed generation probabilities with a VDJ recombination model fitted to out-of-frame rearrangements, and checked the results against IGoR. Hypergeometric tests were used in a later analysis to score TCR-TCR, TCR-HLA and TCR-CMV co-occurrence, with a repertoire-size bias correction applied to the TCR pairs. To estimate false discovery rates, a later analysis permuted the HLA or CMV assignments 20 times. In a later analysis, co-occurring TCRs were grouped using DBSCAN, and TCRdist sequence similarity was added for clustering within HLA-allele-positive subsets. For co-occurrence clustering, repertoires with fewer than 30,000 or more than 120,000 public chains were excluded, along with 4 to 6 repertoires with anomalous nucleotide sharing. The immuneACCESS repertoire file appears here via TCRdb, limited to in-frame rearrangements. These files lack a portion of the clones; in checked studies, under half of the deficit traces to unresolved V genes, and the cause of the others is not known. V and J calls and clone size come straight from that table; D and trimming were deduced from the DNA. This sample holds under 200,000 clones; approximately 79% were observed only once. The ten largest clones capture around 15% of the sample.

The cohort consisted of approximately 690 healthy bone marrow donors. At the time of sampling, every cohort member was nominally healthy, though immune exposures that went unrecorded were likely present. The donor was CMV seropositive and was included in the group of around 300 seropositive cohort members. A peripheral blood sample was provided by each donor, and peripheral blood mononuclear cells were used for TCR beta sequencing. Genomic DNA was extracted from the blood cell samples with the Qiagen DNeasy Blood Extraction Kit. What the authors observed across the whole study: In a later analysis, around 17,000 TCR beta sequences were associated with specific HLA alleles at a false discovery rate of 0.05. Because HLA typing was unavailable for some donors at each locus, only the typed subset was used in association tests. Because counts were too low, roughly 18 rarely observed V segments, including chromosome 9 orphons, were left out of the earlier analysis of about 620 of the donors. According to a later analysis, parvovirus B19, influenza, CMV and Epstein-Barr virus appeared linked to several top co-occurrence clusters. According to a later analysis, most CMV-associated TCR beta chains appeared to be HLA-restricted, and the HLA associations seemed to be driven largely by CMV exposure. An earlier analysis of approximately 540 of the donors showed that most TCR beta V segments appeared in productive rearrangements either about 90% or about 30% of the time, which broadly matched IMGT annotations. In a later analysis, HLA-associated TCR beta chains showed more clonal expansion and lower generation probabilities than non-associated chains that were equally common. Strong co-occurrence of HLA alleles, especially DR and DQ, made assigning TCR associations to individual alleles difficult. A later analysis found that TCR association rates varied across HLA loci, with DRB1 alleles showing the most associated TCRs and HLA-C alleles the fewest. The sequencing pipeline was judged likely to have produced a cluster of highly shared sequence variants as a technical artifact. Linkage disequilibrium might explain the correlated functional status among segregating V segments, but an unknown experimental factor could not be excluded. Most TCR sequences were seen in very few donors, while some public TCRs were found in many individuals. A further reported finding was that TCR beta sequences accurately predicted the HLA-A and HLA-B alleles for most subjects in the first cohort. It was suggested by the authors that the approach could potentially be generalized to other disease states and immunological phenotypes. Some IMGT-functional V segments, including TRBV6-2 and TRBV6-3, could not be told apart with the 87-base-pair reads, so those segments were excluded. Three of the identified cytomegalovirus-associated TCR beta chains were confirmed in vitro to be specific for cytomegalovirus antigens. The classifier was reported to diagnose cytomegalovirus status with high specificity and sensitivity in both the original and validation cohorts. A later genetic analysis associated a missense DCLRE1C variant with V-gene and J-gene trimming of TCR beta chains, and an independent cohort replicated the association. The presence/absence analyses assumed that sequencing depth was roughly uniform across donors, and that assumption may not be true. This cohort had only TCR beta chains sequenced, and the lack of alpha or paired-chain data limited which features could be detected. Compared with the roughly 710-donor mean, donors in an Asian-associated ancestry cluster had fewer N-insertions in productive TCRs, according to a later genetic analysis. Immune exposure information for the cohort was limited to CMV serostatus. The study gave a list of 150 to 200 TCR beta chains associated with cytomegalovirus.

The V and J segments used are TRBV19 and TRBJ1-1; the D gene cannot be resolved reliably. Sequences were obtained from PBMCs. The TCR sequence derives from a man aged 45-65 years in good health and CMV-seropositive. The CDR3 loop reads CASSEQKNTEAFF. The nucleotide sequence is TGTGCCAGTAGTGAACAGAAGAACACTGAAGCTTTCTTT.